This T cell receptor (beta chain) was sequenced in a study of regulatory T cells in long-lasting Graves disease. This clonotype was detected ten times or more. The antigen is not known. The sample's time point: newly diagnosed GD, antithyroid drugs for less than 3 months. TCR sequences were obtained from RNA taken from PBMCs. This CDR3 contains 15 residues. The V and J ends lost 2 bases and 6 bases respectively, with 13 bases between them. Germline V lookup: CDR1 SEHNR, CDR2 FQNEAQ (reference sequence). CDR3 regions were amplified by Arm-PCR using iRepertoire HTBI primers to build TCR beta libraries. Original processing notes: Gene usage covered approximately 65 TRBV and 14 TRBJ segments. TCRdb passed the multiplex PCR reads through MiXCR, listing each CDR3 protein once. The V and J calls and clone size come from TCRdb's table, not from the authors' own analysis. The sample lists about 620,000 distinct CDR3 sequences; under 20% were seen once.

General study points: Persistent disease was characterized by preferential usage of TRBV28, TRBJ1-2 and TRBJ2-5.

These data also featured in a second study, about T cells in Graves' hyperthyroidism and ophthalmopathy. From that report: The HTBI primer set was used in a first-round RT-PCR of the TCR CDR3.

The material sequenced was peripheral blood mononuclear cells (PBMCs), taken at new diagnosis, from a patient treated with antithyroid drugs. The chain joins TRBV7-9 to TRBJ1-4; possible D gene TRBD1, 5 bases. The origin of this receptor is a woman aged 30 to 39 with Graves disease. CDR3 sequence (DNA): TGTGCCAGCAGCTTACTTCGGGGGAGTCATGAAAAACTGTTTTTT. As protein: CASSLLRGSHEKLFF.